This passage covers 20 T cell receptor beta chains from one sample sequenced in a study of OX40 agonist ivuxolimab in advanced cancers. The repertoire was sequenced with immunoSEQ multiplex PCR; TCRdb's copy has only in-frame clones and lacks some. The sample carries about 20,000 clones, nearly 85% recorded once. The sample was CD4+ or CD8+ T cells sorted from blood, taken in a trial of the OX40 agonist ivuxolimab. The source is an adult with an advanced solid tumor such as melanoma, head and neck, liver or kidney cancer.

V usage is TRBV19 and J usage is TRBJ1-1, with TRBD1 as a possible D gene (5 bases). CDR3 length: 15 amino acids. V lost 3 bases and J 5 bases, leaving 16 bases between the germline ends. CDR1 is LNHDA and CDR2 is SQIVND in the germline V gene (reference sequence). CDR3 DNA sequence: TGTGCCAGTAGTATTGGGTTGGGGGGATGGACTGAAGCTTTCTTT. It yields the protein CASSIGLGGWTEAFF.

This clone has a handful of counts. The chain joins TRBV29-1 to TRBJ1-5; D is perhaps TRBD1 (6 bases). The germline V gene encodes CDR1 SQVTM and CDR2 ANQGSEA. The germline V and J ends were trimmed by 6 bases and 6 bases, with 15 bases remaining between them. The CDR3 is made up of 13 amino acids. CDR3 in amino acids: CSVRRGAGQPQHF. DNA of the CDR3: TGCAGCGTCCGTCGGGGGGCCGGTCAGCCCCAGCATTTT.

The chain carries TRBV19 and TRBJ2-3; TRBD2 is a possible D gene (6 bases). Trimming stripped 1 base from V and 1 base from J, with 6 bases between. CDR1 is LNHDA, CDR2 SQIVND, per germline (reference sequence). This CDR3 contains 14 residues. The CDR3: CASSIGGGTDTQYF. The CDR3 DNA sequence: TGTGCCAGTAGTATAGGGGGGGGCACAGATACGCAGTATTTT.

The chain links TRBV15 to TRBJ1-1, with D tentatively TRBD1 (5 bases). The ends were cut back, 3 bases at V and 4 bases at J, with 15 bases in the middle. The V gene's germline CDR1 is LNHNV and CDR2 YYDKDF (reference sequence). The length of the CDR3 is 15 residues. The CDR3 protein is CATSRGEGLSTEAFF. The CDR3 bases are TGTGCCACCAGCAGGGGCGAGGGGCTAAGCACTGAAGCTTTCTTT.

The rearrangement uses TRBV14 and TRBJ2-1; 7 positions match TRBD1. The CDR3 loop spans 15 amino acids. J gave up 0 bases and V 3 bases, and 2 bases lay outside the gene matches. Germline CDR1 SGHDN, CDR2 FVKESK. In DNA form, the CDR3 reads TGTGCCAGCAGCCAGTGGACAGGCTCCTACAATGAGCAGTTCTTC. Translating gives CASSQWTGSYNEQFF.

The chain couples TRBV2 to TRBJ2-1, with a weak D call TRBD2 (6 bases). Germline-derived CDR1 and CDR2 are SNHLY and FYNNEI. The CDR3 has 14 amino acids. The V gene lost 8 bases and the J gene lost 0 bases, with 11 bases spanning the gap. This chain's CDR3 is CASGRGRSYNEQFF. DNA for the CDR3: TGTGCCAGCGGGCGGGGACGCTCCTACAATGAGCAGTTCTTC.

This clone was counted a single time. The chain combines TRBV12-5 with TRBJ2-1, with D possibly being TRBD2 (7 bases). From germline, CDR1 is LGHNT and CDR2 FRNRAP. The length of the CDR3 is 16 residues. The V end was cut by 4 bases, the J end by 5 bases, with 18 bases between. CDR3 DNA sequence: TGTGCTAGTGGTTCCCCCAGGGGAGGGGTGAACAATGAGCAGTTCTTC. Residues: CASGSPRGGVNNEQFF. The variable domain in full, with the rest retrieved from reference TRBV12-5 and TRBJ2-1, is DARVTQTPRHKVTEMGQEVTMRCQPILGHNTVFWYRQTMMQGLELLAYFRNRAPLDDSGMPKDRFSAEMPDATLATLKIQPSEPRDSAVYFCASGSPRGGVNNEQFFGPGTRLTVL.

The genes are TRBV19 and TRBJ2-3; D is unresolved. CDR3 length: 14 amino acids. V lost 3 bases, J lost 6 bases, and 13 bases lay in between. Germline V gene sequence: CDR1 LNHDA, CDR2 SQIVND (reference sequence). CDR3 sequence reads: CASSMATSADTQYF. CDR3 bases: TGTGCCAGTAGTATGGCCACCAGTGCGGATACGCAGTATTTT.

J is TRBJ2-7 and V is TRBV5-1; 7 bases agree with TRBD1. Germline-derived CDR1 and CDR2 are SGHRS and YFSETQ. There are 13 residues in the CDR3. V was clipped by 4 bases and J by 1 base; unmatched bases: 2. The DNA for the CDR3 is TGCGCCAGCAGCAGACAGGGTTCCTACGAGCAGTACTTC. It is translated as CASSRQGSYEQYF.

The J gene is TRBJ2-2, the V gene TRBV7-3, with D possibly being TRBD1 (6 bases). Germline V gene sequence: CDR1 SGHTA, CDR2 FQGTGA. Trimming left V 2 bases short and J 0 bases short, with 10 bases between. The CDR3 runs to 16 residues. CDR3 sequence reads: CASSLSGTTNTGELFF. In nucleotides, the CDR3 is TGTGCCAGCAGCTTATCAGGGACAACGAACACCGGGGAGCTGTTTTTT.

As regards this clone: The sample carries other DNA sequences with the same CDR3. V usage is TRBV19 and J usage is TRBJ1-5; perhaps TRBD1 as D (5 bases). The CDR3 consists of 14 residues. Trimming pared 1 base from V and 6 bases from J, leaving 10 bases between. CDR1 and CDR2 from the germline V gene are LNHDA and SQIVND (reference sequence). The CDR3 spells CASSIGGGGQPQHF. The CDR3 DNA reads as TGTGCCAGTAGTATAGGGGGTGGGGGTCAGCCCCAGCATTTT.

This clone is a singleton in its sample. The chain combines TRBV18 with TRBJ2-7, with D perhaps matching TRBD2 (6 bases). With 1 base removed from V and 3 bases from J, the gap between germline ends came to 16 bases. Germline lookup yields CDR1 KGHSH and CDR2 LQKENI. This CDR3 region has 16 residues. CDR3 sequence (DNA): TGTGCCAGCTCACCACGGCTGGGCCAGACTAGCTACGAGCAGTACTTC. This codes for CASSPRLGQTSYEQYF.

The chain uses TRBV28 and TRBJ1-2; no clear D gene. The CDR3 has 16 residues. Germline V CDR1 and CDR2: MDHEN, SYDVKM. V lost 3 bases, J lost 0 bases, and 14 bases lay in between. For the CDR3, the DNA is TGTGCCAGCAGTTTTGCAGGAACGGAGGCTAACTATGGCTACACCTTC. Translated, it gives CASSFAGTEANYGYTF.

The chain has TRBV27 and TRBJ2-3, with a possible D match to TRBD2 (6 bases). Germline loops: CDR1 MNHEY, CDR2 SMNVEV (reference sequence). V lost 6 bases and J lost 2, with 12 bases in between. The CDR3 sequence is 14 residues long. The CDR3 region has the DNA TGTGCCAGCAGGGTGGGCGGGATCACAGATACGCAGTATTTT. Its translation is CASRVGGITDTQYF.

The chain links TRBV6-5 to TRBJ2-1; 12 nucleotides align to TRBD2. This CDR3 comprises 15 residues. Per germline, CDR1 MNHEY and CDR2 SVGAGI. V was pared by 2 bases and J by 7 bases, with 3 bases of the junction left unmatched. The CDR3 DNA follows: TGTGCCAGCAGTTACCCTAGCGGGGGGGTAAATGAGCAGTTCTTC. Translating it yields CASSYPSGGVNEQFF.

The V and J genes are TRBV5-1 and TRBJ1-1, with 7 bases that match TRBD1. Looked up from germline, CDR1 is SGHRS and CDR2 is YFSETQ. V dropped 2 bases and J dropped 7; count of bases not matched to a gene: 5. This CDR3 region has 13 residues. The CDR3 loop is CASSFSSGGEAFF. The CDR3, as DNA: TGCGCCAGCAGCTTTTCGTCAGGGGGTGAAGCTTTCTTT.

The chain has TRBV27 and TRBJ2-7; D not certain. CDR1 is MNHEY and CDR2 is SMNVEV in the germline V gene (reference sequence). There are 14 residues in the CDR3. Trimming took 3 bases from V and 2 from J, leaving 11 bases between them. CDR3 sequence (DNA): TGTGCCAGCAGTTTGTACAGCCATGCCTACGAGCAGTACTTC. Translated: CASSLYSHAYEQYF.

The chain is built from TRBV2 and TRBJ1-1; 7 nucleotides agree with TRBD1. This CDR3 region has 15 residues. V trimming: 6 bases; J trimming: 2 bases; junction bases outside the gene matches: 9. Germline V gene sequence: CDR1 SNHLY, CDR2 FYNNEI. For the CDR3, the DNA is TGTGCCAGCAGGCTCCGGGACAGCCCTAACACTGAAGCTTTCTTT. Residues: CASRLRDSPNTEAFF.

The chain's CDR3 is CASQAGVGGTDTQYF. In DNA form, the CDR3 reads TGTGCCAGTCAGGCGGGAGTGGGGGGCACAGATACGCAGTATTTT. The chain joins TRBV27 to TRBJ2-3; 7 bases align to TRBD2. Trimming cost V 9 bases and J 1 base; bases outside gene matches: 10. This CDR3 region has 15 residues. The germline V gene encodes CDR1 MNHEY and CDR2 SMNVEV (reference sequence).

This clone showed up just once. In nucleotides, the CDR3 is TGTGCCAGTAGTATAGGCGATGGGACCTCCTACGAGCAGTACTTC. Its translation: CASSIGDGTSYEQYF. V is TRBV19 and J is TRBJ2-7, with D perhaps being TRBD1 or TRBD2 (5 bases each). The CDR3 consists of 15 residues. Trimming removed 1 base from V and 0 bases from J, with 10 bases in between. The germline V gene encodes CDR1 LNHDA and CDR2 SQIVND (reference sequence).